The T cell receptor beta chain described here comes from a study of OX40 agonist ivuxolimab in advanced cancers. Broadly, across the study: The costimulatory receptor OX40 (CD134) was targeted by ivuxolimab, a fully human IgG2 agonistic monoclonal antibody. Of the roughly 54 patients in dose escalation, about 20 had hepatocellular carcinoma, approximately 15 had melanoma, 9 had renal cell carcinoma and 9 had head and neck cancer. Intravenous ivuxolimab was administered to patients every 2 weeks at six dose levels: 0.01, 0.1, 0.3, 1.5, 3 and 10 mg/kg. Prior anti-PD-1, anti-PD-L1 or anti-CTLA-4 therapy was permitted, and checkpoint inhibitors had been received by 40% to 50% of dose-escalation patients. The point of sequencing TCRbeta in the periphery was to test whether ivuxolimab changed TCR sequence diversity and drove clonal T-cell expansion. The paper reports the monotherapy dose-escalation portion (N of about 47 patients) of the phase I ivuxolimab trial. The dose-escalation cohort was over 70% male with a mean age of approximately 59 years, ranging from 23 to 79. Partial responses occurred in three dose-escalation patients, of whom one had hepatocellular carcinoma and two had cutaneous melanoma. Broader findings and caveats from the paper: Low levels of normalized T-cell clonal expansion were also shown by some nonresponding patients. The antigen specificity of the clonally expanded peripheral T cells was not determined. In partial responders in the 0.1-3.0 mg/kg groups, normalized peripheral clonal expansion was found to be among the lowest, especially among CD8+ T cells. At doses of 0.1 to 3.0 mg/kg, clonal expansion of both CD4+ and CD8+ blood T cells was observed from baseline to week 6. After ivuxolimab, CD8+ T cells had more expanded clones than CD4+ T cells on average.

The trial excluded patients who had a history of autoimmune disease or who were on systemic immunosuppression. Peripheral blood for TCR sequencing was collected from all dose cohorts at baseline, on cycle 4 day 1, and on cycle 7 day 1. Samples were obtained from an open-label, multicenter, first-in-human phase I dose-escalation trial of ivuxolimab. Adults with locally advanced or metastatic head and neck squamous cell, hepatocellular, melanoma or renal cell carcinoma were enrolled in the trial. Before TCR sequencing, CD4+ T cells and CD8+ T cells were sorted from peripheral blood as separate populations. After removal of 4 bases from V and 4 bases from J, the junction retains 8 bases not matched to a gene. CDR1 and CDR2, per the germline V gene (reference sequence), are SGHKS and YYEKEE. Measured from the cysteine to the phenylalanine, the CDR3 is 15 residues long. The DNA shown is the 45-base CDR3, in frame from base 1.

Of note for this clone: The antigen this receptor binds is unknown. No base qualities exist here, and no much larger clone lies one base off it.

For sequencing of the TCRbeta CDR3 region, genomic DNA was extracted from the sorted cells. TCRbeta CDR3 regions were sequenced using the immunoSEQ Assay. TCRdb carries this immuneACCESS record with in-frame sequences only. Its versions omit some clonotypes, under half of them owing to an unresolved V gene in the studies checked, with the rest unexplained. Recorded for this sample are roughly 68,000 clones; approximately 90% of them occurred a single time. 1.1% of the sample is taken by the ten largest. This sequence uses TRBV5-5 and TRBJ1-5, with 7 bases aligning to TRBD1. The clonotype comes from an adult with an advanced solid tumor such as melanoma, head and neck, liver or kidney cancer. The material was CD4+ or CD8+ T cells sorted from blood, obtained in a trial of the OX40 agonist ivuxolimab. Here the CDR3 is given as CASSPPGGGNQPQHF. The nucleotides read TGTGCCAGCAGCCCCCCAGGGGGGGGTAATCAGCCCCAGCATTTT. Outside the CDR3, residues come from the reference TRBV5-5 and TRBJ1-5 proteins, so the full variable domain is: DAGVTQSPTHLIKTRGQQVTLRCSPISGHKSVSWYQQVLGQGPQFIFQYYEKEERGRGNFPDRFSARQFPNYSSELNVNALLLGDSALYLCASSPPGGGNQPQHFGDGTRLSIL.